These 20 T cell receptor beta chains originate from one sample sequenced in a study of vaccination effects on CD4 cells after COVID-19. These TCRs' antigens remain unknown. Assay used: immunoSEQ multiplex PCR; TCRdb lists only in-frame clones, some missing. The table lists fewer than 65,000 clones, roughly 76% of them singletons. Pools of viral peptides were used by the ViraFEST assay to expand antigen-specific CD4+ T cells ahead of sequencing. CD4+ T cells were isolated after 10 days of culture. Sample: CD4+ T cells from PBMCs cultured with HCoV-229E spike peptides, taken before COVID-19 vaccination. The receptor set was obtained from a human donor who received a COVID-19 vaccine.

CDR3 sequence (DNA): TGTGCCAGCAAAGGACGCCCTCAAGAGACCCAGTACTTC. This sequence encodes CASKGRPQETQYF. The genes are TRBV28 and TRBJ2-5; D not resolved. The ends were cut back, 7 bases at V and 2 bases at J, with 11 bases in the middle. CDR1 is MDHEN, CDR2 SYDVKM, per germline. This CDR3 comprises 13 residues. Variable domain in full (rest from reference TRBV28 and TRBJ2-5): DVKVTQSSRYLVKRTGEKVFLECVQDMDHENMFWYRQDPGLGLRLIYFSYDVKMKEKGDIPEGYSVSREKKERFSLILESASTNQTSMYLCASKGRPQETQYFGPGTRLLVL.

This clone appeared a few times. The chain recombines TRBV30 with TRBJ1-6, with unresolved D. V lost 2 bases and J 8 bases, leaving 4 bases between the germline ends. CDR1 is GTSNPN and CDR2 is SVGIG in the germline V gene (reference sequence). The CDR3 totals 11 residues. CDR3 nucleotides: TGTGCCTGGAGTAAGGATTCACCCCTCCACTTT. Protein: CAWSKDSPLHF.

This sequence joins TRBV2 and TRBJ1-3; D uncertain. This CDR3 contains 13 residues. CDR1 and CDR2 from the germline V gene are SNHLY and FYNNEI. V lost 6 bases, J lost 0 bases, and 6 bases lay in between. CDR3 residues: CASRAFSGNTIYF. Written as DNA, the CDR3 is TGTGCCAGCAGGGCTTTCTCTGGAAACACCATATATTTT.

The chain couples TRBV7-2 to TRBJ2-2, with D possibly matching TRBD1 (6 bases). Trimming shortened V by 1 base and J by 6 bases, and 9 bases separated the two germline ends. This CDR3 is built from 14 residues. Germline loops: CDR1 SGHTA, CDR2 FQGNSA. CDR3 nucleotide sequence: TGTGCCAGCAGCTTAGTGGGGGCGGCCGGGGAGCTGTTTTTT. Residues: CASSLVGAAGELFF.

The J gene is TRBJ1-1, the V gene TRBV5-4; 10 bases are shared with TRBD1. Germline assignment: CDR1 SGHNT and CDR2 YYREEE (reference sequence). The V gene end was trimmed by 7 bases and the J gene end by 1 base; junction bases not matched to a gene: 4. This CDR3 comprises 14 residues. The CDR3 here is CASGRDRGNTEAFF. CDR3 nucleotides: TGTGCCAGCGGGAGGGACAGGGGGAACACTGAAGCTTTCTTT.

V usage is TRBV5-1 and J usage is TRBJ1-1; maybe TRBD1 (6 bases). Germline V gene lookup returns CDR1 SGHRS and CDR2 YFSETQ. The length of the CDR3 is 14 residues. The V gene lost 1 base and the J gene lost 4 bases, with 11 bases spanning the gap. CDR3 in DNA: TGCGCCAGCAGCTTGCAAGGGGGGCTCACTGAAGCTTTCTTT. Its protein is CASSLQGGLTEAFF.

The rearrangement links TRBV29-1 to TRBJ1-1; D call uncertain. The CDR3 totals 15 residues. V was cut by 3 bases and J by 8 bases, with 22 bases left in between. Germline-derived CDR1 and CDR2 are SQVTM and ANQGSEA. This CDR3 is CSVDAKAASWEEAFF. CDR3 bases: TGCAGCGTTGATGCCAAGGCGGCCTCCTGGGAGGAAGCTTTCTTT.

This sequence joins TRBV7-9 and TRBJ2-6, with 7 bases identical to TRBD1. Trimming at V came to 5 bases and at J to 2 bases, leaving 3 bases not matched to a gene. Germline V gene lookup returns CDR1 SEHNR and CDR2 FQNEAQ (reference sequence). The length of the CDR3 is 15 residues. Here the CDR3 reads CASSTGQAGANVLTF. The CDR3 nucleotides read TGTGCCAGCAGCACAGGACAGGCTGGGGCCAACGTCCTGACTTTC.

V and J are TRBV10-3 and TRBJ1-2, with D unresolved. The CDR3 covers 14 residues. The germline V gene encodes CDR1 ENHRY and CDR2 SYGVKD. V lost 3 bases, J lost 4 bases, and 12 bases lay in between. The CDR3 is CAISELRQTYGYTF. The CDR3 nucleotides are TGTGCCATCAGTGAATTAAGGCAGACCTATGGCTACACCTTC.

The chain joins TRBV10-3 to TRBJ2-7; possibly TRBD1 or TRBD2 for D (5 bases each). This CDR3 spans 19 amino acids. Germline CDR1 reads ENHRY; CDR2 reads SYGVKD. Trimming took off 6 bases at V and 4 bases at J, with 31 bases between the two ends. DNA for the CDR3: TGTGCCATCAGCCCAGCACCGGGACGGCATAATGGGGGATCTTACGAGCAGTACGTC. This gives the protein CAISPAPGRHNGGSYEQYV.

The V and J genes are TRBV29-1 and TRBJ1-1; 7 nucleotides agree with TRBD1. The CDR3 is 14 amino acids. Germline V gene sequence: CDR1 SQVTM, CDR2 ANQGSEA. Trimming took 6 bases from V and 4 from J; bases not matched to a gene: 11. CDR3 DNA sequence: TGCAGCGTCAGGACTCAGGGGGGTGGCACTGAAGCTTTCTTT. Its protein product is CSVRTQGGGTEAFF. The whole variable domain, remainder taken from reference TRBV29-1 and TRBJ1-1, is SAVISQKPSRDICQRGTSLTIQCQVDSQVTMMFWYRQQPGQSLTLIATANQGSEATYESGFVIDKFPISRPNLTFSTLTVSNMSPEDSSIYLCSVRTQGGGTEAFFGQGTRLTVV.

This sequence joins TRBV6-5 and TRBJ1-2, with D perhaps TRBD1 (6 bases). Germline-derived CDR1 and CDR2 are MNHEY and SVGAGI. The CDR3 covers 15 residues. V was clipped by 5 bases and J by 4 bases, with 17 bases between them. CDR3 protein: CASSPRGGSFYGYTF. The CDR3 bases are TGTGCCAGCAGTCCCCGGGGGGGCTCCTTCTATGGCTACACCTTC.

The chain combines TRBV19 with TRBJ2-2; D call uncertain. The germline V gene encodes CDR1 LNHDA and CDR2 SQIVND (reference sequence). V was cut by 1 base and J by 1 base, with 4 bases left in between. CDR3 size: 14 residues. CDR3 DNA sequence: TGTGCCAGTAGTATAGGACTGAACACCGGGGAGCTGTTTTTT. Its protein product is CASSIGLNTGELFF. Variable domain in full (rest from reference TRBV19 and TRBJ2-2): DGGITQSPKYLFRKEGQNVTLSCEQNLNHDAMYWYRQDPGQGLRLIYYSQIVNDFQKGDIAEGYSVSREKKESFPLTVTSAQKNPTAFYLCASSIGLNTGELFFGEGSRLTVL.

This chain joins TRBV4-1 and TRBJ1-2; 9 positions match TRBD1. The CDR3 contains 15 residues. V lost 1 base to trimming and J lost 4 bases; unmatched junction nucleotides: 4. Germline assignment: CDR1 MGHRA and CDR2 YSYEKL. The CDR3 sequence: CASSQGDREFYGYTF. In DNA, the CDR3 is TGCGCCAGCAGCCAAGGGGACAGGGAGTTCTATGGCTACACCTTC.

This sequence joins TRBV19 and TRBJ1-5, with D possibly being TRBD1 (5 bases). V was clipped by 8 bases and J by 5 bases, with 13 bases between them. Per germline, CDR1 LNHDA and CDR2 SQIVND (reference sequence). The CDR3 is 13 amino acids. CDR3 region: CASGGIGYQPQHF. The CDR3 DNA is TGTGCCAGTGGGGGGATAGGGTATCAGCCCCAGCATTTT.

The chain joins TRBV6-1 to TRBJ2-7; D perhaps matches TRBD1 (6 bases). This CDR3 contains 12 residues. CDR1 and CDR2 (germline): MNHNS, SASEGT. The V end lost 2 bases, the J end lost 8 bases, and 10 bases lay between the germline ends. The CDR3 loop reads CASSENTGKQYV. The CDR3 coding sequence is TGTGCCAGCAGTGAAAATACAGGGAAGCAGTACGTC.

This sequence joins TRBV7-2 and TRBJ2-2, with 16 bases identical to TRBD2. Germline V gene lookup returns CDR1 SGHTA and CDR2 FQGNSA. V gave up 4 bases and J gave up 4 bases; unmatched junction bases: 6. The CDR3 contains 18 residues. The CDR3 bases are TGTGCCAGCAGCTCACCGGGACTAGCGGGGGGGGCCACCGGGGAGCTGTTTTTT. This encodes CASSSPGLAGGATGELFF.

The V and J genes are TRBV7-9 and TRBJ1-3, with a possible D match to TRBD1 (5 bases). Trimming took off 5 bases at V and 0 bases at J, with 8 bases between the two ends. Germline values: CDR1 SEHNR, CDR2 FQNEAQ (reference sequence). The CDR3 has 14 residues. The CDR3 sequence: CASSLQVSGNTIYF. CDR3 bases: TGTGCCAGCAGCCTACAGGTCTCTGGAAACACCATATATTTT.

The V call is TRBV28, the J call TRBJ2-7; 7 positions agree with TRBD1. CDR1 is MDHEN, CDR2 SYDVKM, per germline. There are 14 residues in the CDR3. The J segment lost 2 bases and the V segment lost 2 bases, leaving 3 bases of the junction unmatched. The CDR3 coding sequence is TGTGCCAGCAGTTTAGGGACAGCCACCTACGAGCAGTACGTC. Its translation: CASSLGTATYEQYV.

J is TRBJ2-5 and V is TRBV18; 7 bases agree with TRBD1. The CDR3 spans 15 residues. The V segment lost 4 bases and the J segment 5 bases; nucleotides outside the gene matches: 10. CDR1 is KGHSH and CDR2 is LQKENI in the germline V gene. This CDR3 reads CASSLTTGFEETQYF. DNA of the CDR3: TGTGCCAGCTCACTAACGACAGGGTTCGAGGAGACCCAGTACTTC. Variable domain in full (rest from reference TRBV18 and TRBJ2-5): NAGVMQNPRHLVRRRGQEARLRCSPMKGHSHVYWYRQLPEEGLKFMVYLQKENIIDESGMPKERFSAEFPKEGPSILRIQQVVRGDSAAYFCASSLTTGFEETQYFGPGTRLLVL.